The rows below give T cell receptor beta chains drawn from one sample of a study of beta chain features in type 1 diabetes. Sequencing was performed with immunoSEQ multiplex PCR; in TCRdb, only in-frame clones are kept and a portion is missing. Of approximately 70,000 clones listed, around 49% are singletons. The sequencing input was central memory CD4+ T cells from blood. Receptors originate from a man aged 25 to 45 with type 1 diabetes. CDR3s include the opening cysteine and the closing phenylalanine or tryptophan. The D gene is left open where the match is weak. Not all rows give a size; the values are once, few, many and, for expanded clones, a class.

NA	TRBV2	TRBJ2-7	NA	TGTGCCAGCACACAGACCCATAATGGCGAGCAGTACTTC	CASTQTHNGEQYF
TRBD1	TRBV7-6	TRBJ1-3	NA	TGTGCCAGCAGCCTATCCGGGACAGGGACTGGAAACACCATATATTTT	CASSLSGTGTGNTIYF
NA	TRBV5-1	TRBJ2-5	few	TGCGCCAGCGCCAATCGAGCGGCGGGGACCCAAGAGACCCAGTACTTC	CASANRAAGTQETQYF
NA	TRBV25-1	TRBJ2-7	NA	TGTGCCAGCAGTGGTCAAATCTACGAGCAGTACTTC	CASSGQIYEQYF
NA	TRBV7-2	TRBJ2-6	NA	TGTGCCAGCAGCTCCAGCTCTGGGGCCAACGTCCTGACTTTC	CASSSSSGANVLTF
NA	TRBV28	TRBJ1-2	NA	TGTGCCAGCAGTTCTTACTATGGCTACACCTTC	CASSSYYGYTF
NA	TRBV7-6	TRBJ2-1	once	TGTGCCAGCAGCTCCACAGGGAGCAATGAGCAGTTCTTC	CASSSTGSNEQFF
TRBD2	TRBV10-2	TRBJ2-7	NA	TGCGCCAGCGGGAGCGGGGGTTTCTACGAGCAGTACTTC	CASGSGGFYEQYF
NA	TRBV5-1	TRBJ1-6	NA	TGCGCCAGCAGCTTGGACAGTGGGTCACCCCTCCACTTT	CASSLDSGSPLHF
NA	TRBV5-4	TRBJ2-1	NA	TGTGCCAGCAGCTCGCCCGGGAAGACCAATGAGCAGTTCTTC	CASSSPGKTNEQFF
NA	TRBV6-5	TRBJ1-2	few	TGTGCCAGCAGTTACCGTGGGGGGGTTGGCTACACCTTC	CASSYRGGVGYTF
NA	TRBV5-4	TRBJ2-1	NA	TGTGCCAGCAGCTTTGAGGTAGCCGATAGGAATGAGCAGTTCTTC	CASSFEVADRNEQFF
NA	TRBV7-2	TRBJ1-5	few	TGTGCCAGCAGTTCACACGGCGCGGAGAAGCCCCAGCATTTT	CASSSHGAEKPQHF
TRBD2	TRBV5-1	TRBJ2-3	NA	TGCGCCAGCAGCTCTCTAGCGGGAGGAAGCACAGATACGCAGTATTTT	CASSSLAGGSTDTQYF
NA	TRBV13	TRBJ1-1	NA	TGTGCCAGCAGCTTACGAGTTGGGGCAGGGGTCCACACCCGGACTGAAGCTTTCTTT	CASSLRVGAGVHTRTEAFF
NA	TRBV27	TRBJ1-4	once	TGTGCCAGCAGTTTGCGGCCAGCCGCCAATGAAAAACTGTTTTTT	CASSLRPAANEKLFF
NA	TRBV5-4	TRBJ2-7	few	TGTGCCAGCAGCTTTGGGCACTACGAGCAGTACTTC	CASSFGHYEQYF
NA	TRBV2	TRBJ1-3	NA	TGTGCCAGCAGAGGGACTGGGGGAAACACCATATATTTT	CASRGTGGNTIYF
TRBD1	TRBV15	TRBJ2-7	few	TGTGCCACCAGCAGAGAGGGGACAGGGGGTTACGAGCAGTACTTC	CATSREGTGGYEQYF
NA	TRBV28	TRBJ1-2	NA	TGTGCCAGCATGACAGGAGCTAACTATGGCTACACCTTC	CASMTGANYGYTF
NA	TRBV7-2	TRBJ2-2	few	TGTGCCAGCAGCTTACGGGGTTGGGACACCGGGGAGCTGTTTTTT	CASSLRGWDTGELFF
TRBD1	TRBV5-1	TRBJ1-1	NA	TGCGCCAGCAGCCCGGGACAGTTCAAGGGCACTGAAGCTTTCTTT	CASSPGQFKGTEAFF
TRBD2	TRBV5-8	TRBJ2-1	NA	TGTGCCAGCCCGAATCAAGCGGGGAACGCCTACAATGAGCAGTTCTTC	CASPNQAGNAYNEQFF
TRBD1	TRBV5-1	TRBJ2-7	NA	TGCGCCAGCAGCCCTCGGACAGGGGTGGGCGAGCAGTACTTC	CASSPRTGVGEQYF
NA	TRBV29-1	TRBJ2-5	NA	TGCAGCGTAAAGGGGGGGCCGACAAGTGAGACCCAGTACTTC	CSVKGGPTSETQYF
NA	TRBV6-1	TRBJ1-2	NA	TGTGCCAGCAGTGAAGCGAACAGTCGGAATGGCTACACCTTC	CASSEANSRNGYTF
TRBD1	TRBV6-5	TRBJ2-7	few	TGTGCCAGCAGTTACCCGGGACAGGTCTACGAGCAGTACTTC	CASSYPGQVYEQYF
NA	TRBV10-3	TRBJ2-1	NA	TGTGCCACGCAATTGACCGTCGGGGGAGGACACGATGAGCAGTTCTTC	CATQLTVGGGHDEQFF
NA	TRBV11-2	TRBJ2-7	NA	TGTGCCAGCAGCTCCTCGTTGGGGGGACAGAGGGGCGAGCAGTACTTC	CASSSSLGGQRGEQYF
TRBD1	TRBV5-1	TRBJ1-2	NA	TGCGCCAGCACCGGACAGGGAGGCCATGGCTACACCTTC	CASTGQGGHGYTF
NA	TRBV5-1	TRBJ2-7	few	TGCGCCAGCAGCTTGGTCGCCGGACACGACGAGCAGTACTTC	CASSLVAGHDEQYF
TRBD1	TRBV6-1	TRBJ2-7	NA	TGTGCCAGCAGTGACCGGACAGGGGGCTCCTACGAGCAGTACTTC	CASSDRTGGSYEQYF
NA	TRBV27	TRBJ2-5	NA	TGTGCCAGCAGCCCAGGGAGGCAAGAGACCCAGTACTTC	CASSPGRQETQYF
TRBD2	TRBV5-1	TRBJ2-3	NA	TGCGCCAGCAGCCCCGGACTAGGAGATACGCAGTATTTT	CASSPGLGDTQYF
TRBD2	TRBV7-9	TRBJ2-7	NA	TGTGCCAGCAGCCGGCGGCTAGCGGGAGTACTTTACGAGCAGTACTTC	CASSRRLAGVLYEQYF
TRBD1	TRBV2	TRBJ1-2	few	TGTGCCAGCAGGGGGGACAGGGATGGTGGCTACACCTTC	CASRGDRDGGYTF
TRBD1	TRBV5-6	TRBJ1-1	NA	TGTGCCAGCAGCTTGGGGGGGACAGGGGGCCACACTGAAGCTTTCTTT	CASSLGGTGGHTEAFF